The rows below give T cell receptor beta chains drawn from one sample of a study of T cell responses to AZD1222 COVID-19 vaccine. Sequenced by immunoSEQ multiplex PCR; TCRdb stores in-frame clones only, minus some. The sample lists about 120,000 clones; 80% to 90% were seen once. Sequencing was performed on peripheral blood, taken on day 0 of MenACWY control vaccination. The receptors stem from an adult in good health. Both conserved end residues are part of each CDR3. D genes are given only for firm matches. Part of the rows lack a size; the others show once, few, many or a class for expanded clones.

TGTGCCAGCAGCTTAGATCAGTGGGAAGAGACCCAGTACTTC,CASSLDQWEETQYF,-,TRBJ2-5,TRBV11-3,-
TGTGCCAGCTCACTTTCCACTGAAGCTTTCTTT,CASSLSTEAFF,-,TRBJ1-1,TRBV18,-
TGTGCCAGCAGCCATTCCGGGGCCTTCGGCGAGCAGTACTTC,CASSHSGAFGEQYF,-,TRBJ2-7,TRBV14,-
TGTGCCAGCAGGAGATACGAGCAGTACTTC,CASRRYEQYF,-,TRBJ2-7,TRBV5-4,-
TGTGCCAGTAGTCAACAGGGGGCAGCCAAAAACATTCAGTACTTC,CASSQQGAAKNIQYF,TRBD1,TRBJ2-4,TRBV19,-
TGTGCCAGCAGCAAGGACAGGAACCAAGAGACCCAGTACTTC,CASSKDRNQETQYF,TRBD1,TRBJ2-5,TRBV2,-
TGTGCCAGCAGCCTGGCCGGAACTAATCAGCCCCAGCATTTT,CASSLAGTNQPQHF,-,TRBJ1-5,TRBV3-1/TRBV3-2,few
TGCGCCAGCAGCCCAGGGGGGAATAATTCACCCCTCCACTTT,CASSPGGNNSPLHF,TRBD1,TRBJ1-6,TRBV4-3,-
TGTGCCAGCAGCACATCAGGGATGAGAAACTATGGCTACACCTTC,CASSTSGMRNYGYTF,-,TRBJ1-2,TRBV7-9,-
TGTGCCAGCACGAGGCAGAACTATGGCTACACCTTC,CASTRQNYGYTF,-,TRBJ1-2,TRBV2,-
TGTGCCAGCAGTTCCATTTCAAATGAGCAGTTCTTC,CASSSISNEQFF,-,TRBJ2-1,TRBV28,few
TGTGCCAGCAAGGGGACGAAGCGGGGGGGCTCAGGTTACGAGCAGTACTTC,CASKGTKRGGSGYEQYF,TRBD2,TRBJ2-7,TRBV2,-
TGTGCCAGCAGCAAGAGGACAGAGCCCAACTATGGCTACACCTTC,CASSKRTEPNYGYTF,-,TRBJ1-2,TRBV9,-
TGTGCCAGCAGCCAAGTTGAGGGGGGGCGTCAGCCCCAGCATTTT,CASSQVEGGRQPQHF,-,TRBJ1-5,TRBV16,-
TGTGCCAGCAGCTTAAGGGGGACAGGGGGCAATGAGCAGTTCTTC,CASSLRGTGGNEQFF,TRBD1,TRBJ2-1,TRBV11-3,once
TGTGCCAGCCGCCTCGTTCTGGCTTCCTACAATGAGCAGTTCTTC,CASRLVLASYNEQFF,-,TRBJ2-1,TRBV7-2,-
TGTGCCAGCAGCTACAGGGTAAGCCAGCCCCAGCATTTT,CASSYRVSQPQHF,-,TRBJ1-5,TRBV7-2,-
TGTGCCAGCAGTGAGGGGGGGACTAACACTGAAGCTTTCTTT,CASSEGGTNTEAFF,-,TRBJ1-1,TRBV28,-
TGTGCCACCAGCAGAGAATCGGGGGACACTGAAGCTTTCTTT,CATSRESGDTEAFF,-,TRBJ1-1,TRBV15,-
TGTGCCAGCAGTTACTCGCCTAGCGGGGTGGATACGCAGTATTTT,CASSYSPSGVDTQYF,TRBD2,TRBJ2-3,TRBV6-5,-
TGTGCCAGCAGTGAAGTAGGAGGGACTAGCGGGGGAACAGATACGCAGTATTTT,CASSEVGGTSGGTDTQYF,TRBD2,TRBJ2-3,TRBV2,-
TGTGCCAGCAGGCCCCCGCTACAGGGGGGACTAGCAGATACGCAGTATTTT,CASRPPLQGGLADTQYF,-,TRBJ2-3,TRBV4-2,-
TGCGCCAGCAGCCAAGAGAGGGCAGGGCTTAGCGGGGGGGCCGTCACAGATACGCAGTATTTT,CASSQERAGLSGGAVTDTQYF,TRBD2,TRBJ2-3,TRBV4-1,-
TGTGCCAGCAGCGGGCAGTTGGGCGGGGGCACAGATACGCAGTATTTT,CASSGQLGGGTDTQYF,-,TRBJ2-3,TRBV5-4,-
TGTGCCAGCAGCGGGACAGGGAGTACTCACGGCTATGGCTACACCTTC,CASSGTGSTHGYGYTF,TRBD1,TRBJ1-2,TRBV13,-
TGTGCCAGCAGCTTAACCCGTAGTGGTCTCGAAATAGGTTCACCCCTCCACTTT,CASSLTRSGLEIGSPLHF,-,TRBJ1-6,TRBV7-2,few
TGCGCCAGCAGCCAAGACGGCCACCTTTTCACCTTC,CASSQDGHLFTF,-,TRBJ1-2,TRBV4-1,-
TGTGCCAGCACGGCTCGGGAAAGGGCGGGCCAGCCCCAGCATTTT,CASTARERAGQPQHF,-,TRBJ1-5,TRBV28,few
TGTGCCAGCAGCTGGGCGATGGATACGCAGTATTTT,CASSWAMDTQYF,-,TRBJ2-3,TRBV7-9,-
TGTGCCAGCAGCCACCCGGGACAGGGGGATGAAAAACTGTTTTTT,CASSHPGQGDEKLFF,TRBD1,TRBJ1-4,TRBV16,-
TGTGCCAGCAGTTCTGGCAGGGGGGTCTATGGCTACACCTTC,CASSSGRGVYGYTF,TRBD1,TRBJ1-2,TRBV6-6,-
TGTGCCAGCAGCTTGGAGCCCGGGACAGGGAGTGACGAGCAGTACTTC,CASSLEPGTGSDEQYF,TRBD1,TRBJ2-7,TRBV5-6,-
TGTGCCAGCAGTTATCGACAGGGGAATAATTCACCCCTCCACTTT,CASSYRQGNNSPLHF,TRBD1,TRBJ1-6,TRBV6-2/TRBV6-3,-
TGTGCCTGGAGTGGATTGACCACGGGGGGGCGAGCTTTCTTT,CAWSGLTTGGRAFF,-,TRBJ1-1,TRBV30,-
TGTGCCAGCTCACCGGGAGGGCGGATACAAGAGACCCAGTACTTC,CASSPGGRIQETQYF,TRBD2,TRBJ2-5,TRBV18,few
TGTGCCAGCAGCTTAGCGGGGGCCCAAGAGACCCAGTACTTC,CASSLAGAQETQYF,-,TRBJ2-5,TRBV11-2,-
TGTGCCAGCAGTTTAGACTTTGGGACAGAAACTAGGAACATGAACACTGAAGCTTTCTTT,CASSLDFGTETRNMNTEAFF,TRBD1,TRBJ1-1,TRBV28,-
TGTGCCAGCAGTGTGGAGGAAGGGGGCAATCAGCCCCAGCATTTT,CASSVEEGGNQPQHF,-,TRBJ1-5,TRBV2,-
TGTGCCAGCTCACGGGGTTCGACAGGCACTGAAGCTTTCTTT,CASSRGSTGTEAFF,-,TRBJ1-1,TRBV18,-
TGTGCCACCAGCGCCAGGACTAGCGGGGGGGCCAACACCGGGGAGCTGTTTTTT,CATSARTSGGANTGELFF,TRBD2,TRBJ2-2,TRBV15,-
TGTGCCAGCAGGGGGGACACGGAATACGAGCAGTACTTC,CASRGDTEYEQYF,-,TRBJ2-7,TRBV6-5,-
TGTGCCAGCAGCCTGGACAGGGTAGATCAGCCCCAGCATTTT,CASSLDRVDQPQHF,TRBD1,TRBJ1-5,TRBV7-8,few
TGTGCCAGCAGCTACAGGGAAGTTAACTATGGCTACACCTTC,CASSYREVNYGYTF,-,TRBJ1-2,TRBV7-8,once
TGTGCCAGCAGCTCCGGCCCGTCGGGGGCCCTGACTTTCTTT,CASSSGPSGALTFF,-,TRBJ1-1,TRBV7-3,once
TGTGCCAGCAGTTACTCGACCCAGGGAACCACTGAAGCTTTCTTT,CASSYSTQGTTEAFF,-,TRBJ1-1,TRBV6-5,-
TGTGCCAGCAGCCCCAAGCCCCAGCCCCAGCATTTT,CASSPKPQPQHF,-,TRBJ1-5,TRBV21-1,-
TGTGCCAGCAGCCTCGGGACTAGCGGGGAATATAACGATGAGCAGTTCTTC,CASSLGTSGEYNDEQFF,TRBD2,TRBJ2-1,TRBV7-3,-
TGTGCCAGCAGCTCCCGACAGGGGGCTCTCCCTTACAATGAGCAGTTCTTC,CASSSRQGALPYNEQFF,TRBD1,TRBJ2-1,TRBV5-4,-
TGTGCCAGCAGTTACTTACCGGGACAGGGAGTGGATGAGCAGTTCTTC,CASSYLPGQGVDEQFF,TRBD1,TRBJ2-1,TRBV6-6,-